This T cell receptor (beta chain) was retrieved from a study of T cell changes during pregnancy in multiple sclerosis. Profiling relied on immunoSEQ multiplex PCR, and the TCRdb table lists in-frame clones only, not all of them. The data hold some 80,000 clones, with roughly 94% observed a single time. Germline trimming cut 1 base from V and 0 bases from J; bases unmatched to any gene: 8. The germline CDR1 and CDR2 sequences are WNHNN and SYGVQD (reference sequence). The length of the CDR3 is 17 residues. The receptor was derived from a female donor with multiple sclerosis, enrolled in a pregnancy study. The gene calls are TRBV10-1 and TRBJ1-2; 7 bases are shared with TRBD1. Sequences were derived from peripheral blood, sampled before pregnancy. The CDR3 DNA is TGCGCCAGCAGTGAGTTTGTAGGGGGCGAAACTAACTATGGCTACACCTTC. This sequence encodes CASSEFVGGETNYGYTF.